One sample yielded the 12 T cell receptor beta chains listed below, sequenced in a study of T cells in Graves' hyperthyroidism and ophthalmopathy. It was RNA transcripts that yielded the amplified TCR beta CDR3 regions. HTBI primers were used for first-round RT-PCR of the TCR CDR3. MiXCR, run by TCRdb on the multiplex PCR reads, gives a single entry per CDR3 protein. The profile shows some 550,000 distinct CDR3 sequences, about 16% of them singletons. Sequenced material: blood. The receptors shown here come from a woman between 40 and 55 years old with Graves' ophthalmopathy.

The chain has TRBV10-3 and TRBJ1-3; 7 nucleotides align to TRBD1. This CDR3 region has 15 residues. The V and J ends lost 6 bases and 3 bases, in that order; junction bases with no gene match: 8. Germline values: CDR1 ENHRY, CDR2 SYGVKD. The CDR3 here is CAIRSQDRNGNTIYF. For the CDR3, the DNA is TGTGCCATCAGAAGCCAGGACAGGAATGGAAACACCATATATTTT.

This clonotype showed up just a few times. CDR3 in amino acids: CASSCRKTQLTSAPYEQYF. CDR3 nucleotide sequence: TGTGCCAGCAGCTGCCGAAAGACTCAACTCACTAGCGCTCCCTACGAGCAGTACTTC. The chain carries TRBV7-3 and TRBJ2-7; 7 bases fit TRBD2. The CDR3 runs 19 residues. The V segment lost 4 bases and the J segment 2 bases; nucleotides outside the gene matches: 20. The germline gives CDR1 SGHTA, CDR2 FQGTGA. Full variable domain (remainder filled in from reference TRBV7-3 and TRBJ2-7): GAGVSQTPSNKVTEKGKYVELRCDPISGHTALYWYRQSLGQGPEFLIYFQGTGAADDSGLPNDRFFAVRPEGSVSTLKIQRTERGDSAVYLCASSCRKTQLTSAPYEQYFGPGTRLTVT.

The chain has TRBV3-1 and TRBJ2-3; D is possibly TRBD2 (6 bases). The CDR3 runs to 16 residues. Germline V gene data show CDR1 as LGHDT and CDR2 as YNNKEL (reference sequence). Trimming cost V 3 bases and J 0 bases, with 13 bases left between them. The CDR3 DNA follows: TGTGCCAGCAGCCAGGCTTACGGGGGTAGCACAGATACGCAGTATTTT. This encodes CASSQAYGGSTDTQYF.

J is TRBJ1-2 and V is TRBV12-3 or TRBV12-4, with 9 positions matching TRBD1. The CDR3 sequence is 16 residues long. Trimming took 5 bases from V and 1 from J; bases not matched to a gene: 8. CDR3 bases: TGTGCCAGCAGTATACTACGGACAGGGGATAACTATGGCTACACCTTC. As protein: CASSILRTGDNYGYTF.

This clonotype was found many times. V gene TRBV20-1 combines with J gene TRBJ2-3, with 7 bases matching TRBD1. The V gene end was trimmed by 2 bases and the J gene end by 2 bases; junction bases not matched to a gene: 4. CDR3 length: 14 amino acids. CDR1 is DFQATT and CDR2 is SNEGSKA in the germline V gene (reference sequence). CDR3 residues: CSARRGTDTDTQYF. The CDR3 DNA reads as TGCAGTGCTAGACGTGGGACAGACACAGATACGCAGTATTTT.

Many counts were recorded for this clonotype. The genes are TRBV11-3 and TRBJ1-1; maybe TRBD1 (6 bases). Trimming took 4 bases from V and 10 from J, leaving 16 bases between them. The CDR3 runs to 13 residues. Germline CDR1 is SGHNT and CDR2 is YENEEA. Here the CDR3 DNA reads TGTGCCAGCAGCTCGACAGGTCTGGGGAGAGCTTTCTTT. This gives the protein CASSSTGLGRAFF.

The chain employs TRBV19 and TRBJ2-1; 9 bases fit TRBD2. Germline CDR1 and CDR2: LNHDA and SQIVND (reference sequence). After removal of 3 bases from V and 9 bases from J, the junction contained 9 bases not matched to a gene. The CDR3 is 15 amino acids. Here the CDR3 DNA reads TGTGCCAGTAGTATCCCCGGGACTAGCTTCGCTGAGCAGTTCTTC. Protein sequence: CASSIPGTSFAEQFF.

This clonotype occurred a few times. The chain joins TRBV3-1 to TRBJ1-4; D call uncertain. Trimming left V 1 base short and J 8 bases short, with 14 bases between. Germline V gene sequence: CDR1 LGHDT, CDR2 YNNKEL (reference sequence). The CDR3 has 15 amino acids. The CDR3 protein is CASSQADFSGEKLFF. The CDR3, as DNA: TGTGCCAGCAGCCAAGCCGACTTTAGTGGGGAAAAACTGTTTTTT.

J is TRBJ2-6 and V is TRBV6-9; TRBD2 matches 7 bases. The CDR3 extends over 18 amino acids. Germline CDR1 reads MNHGY; CDR2 reads SVAAGI. The V gene end was trimmed by 4 bases and the J gene end by 0 bases; junction bases not matched to a gene: 9. The CDR3 sequence: CASSFGLVLSSGANVLTF. CDR3 sequence (DNA): TGTGCCAGCAGTTTCGGACTAGTATTGAGCTCTGGGGCCAACGTCCTGACTTTC.

Many counts were recorded for this clonotype. This sequence joins TRBV18 and TRBJ1-5, with a tentative D call TRBD1 (6 bases). The CDR3 loop spans 14 amino acids. The V end lost 6 bases, the J end lost 3 bases, and 12 bases lay between the germline ends. Germline loops: CDR1 KGHSH, CDR2 LQKENI. In nucleotides, the CDR3 is TGTGCCAGCTCTCTACAGGGTAACAATCAGCCCCAGCATTTT. Protein product: CASSLQGNNQPQHF.

V and J are TRBV19 and TRBJ1-1; no reliable D call. The CDR3 spans 16 residues. Looked up from germline, CDR1 is LNHDA and CDR2 is SQIVND (reference sequence). Deletions cut 3 bases from V and 0 bases from J, with 14 bases between. DNA for the CDR3: TGTGCCAGTAGTATGGGTAGACAAGCATTGAACACTGAAGCTTTCTTT. Protein product: CASSMGRQALNTEAFF.

This clonotype occurred a few times. V and J are TRBV6-2 or TRBV6-3 and TRBJ2-3; 7 bases are a match to TRBD1. This CDR3 has 12 amino acids. CDR1 MNHEY and CDR2 SVGEGT come from the germline V gene. Germline trimming cut 7 bases from V and 5 bases from J; bases unmatched to any gene: 3. Here the CDR3 reads CASTQGLDTQYF. The CDR3 DNA sequence: TGTGCCAGCACACAGGGGCTAGATACGCAGTATTTT.